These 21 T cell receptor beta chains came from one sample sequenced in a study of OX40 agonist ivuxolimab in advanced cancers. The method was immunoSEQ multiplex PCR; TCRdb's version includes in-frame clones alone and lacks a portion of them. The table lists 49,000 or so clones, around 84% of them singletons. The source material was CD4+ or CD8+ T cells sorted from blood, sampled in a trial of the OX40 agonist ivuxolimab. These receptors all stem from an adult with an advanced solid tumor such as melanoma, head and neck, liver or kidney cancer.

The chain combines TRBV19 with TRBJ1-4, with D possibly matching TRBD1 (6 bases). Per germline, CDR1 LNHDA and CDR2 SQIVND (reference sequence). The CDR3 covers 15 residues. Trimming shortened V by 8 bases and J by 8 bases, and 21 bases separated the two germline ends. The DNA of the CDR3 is TGTGCCAGTGATACAGGAGCCTCAGGGGAGGAAAAACTGTTTTTT. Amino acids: CASDTGASGEEKLFF.

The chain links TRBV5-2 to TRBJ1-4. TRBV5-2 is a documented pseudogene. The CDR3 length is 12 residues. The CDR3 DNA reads TGCGCCAGCAGCCCGGAGCGCGAAAAACTGTTTTTT. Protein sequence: CASSPEREKLFF.

The CDR3 loop reads CASRSAGVGNQPQHF. CDR3 bases: TGTGCCAGCAGGTCCGCTGGGGTGGGCAATCAGCCCCAGCATTTT. The chain recombines TRBV7-2 with TRBJ1-5; D ambiguous. CDR1 and CDR2 (germline): SGHTA, FQGNSA. The length of the CDR3 is 15 residues. V dropped 6 bases and J dropped 2 bases, with 14 bases sitting between them.

The CDR3 protein is CSVEEGQGAFF. CDR3 nucleotides: TGCAGCGTTGAGGAGGGACAGGGAGCTTTCTTT. The chain carries TRBV29-1 and TRBJ1-1; 9 positions agree with TRBD1. The CDR3 contains 11 residues. J lost 10 bases, V lost 3 bases, and 3 bases had no gene match. CDR1 and CDR2 (germline): SQVTM, ANQGSEA.

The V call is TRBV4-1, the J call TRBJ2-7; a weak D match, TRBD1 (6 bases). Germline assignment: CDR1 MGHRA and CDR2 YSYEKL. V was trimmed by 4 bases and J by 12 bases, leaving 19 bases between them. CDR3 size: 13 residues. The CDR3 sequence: CASSPPQGSMLYF. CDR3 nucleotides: TGCGCCAGCAGCCCACCCCAGGGGTCCATGTTGTACTTC.

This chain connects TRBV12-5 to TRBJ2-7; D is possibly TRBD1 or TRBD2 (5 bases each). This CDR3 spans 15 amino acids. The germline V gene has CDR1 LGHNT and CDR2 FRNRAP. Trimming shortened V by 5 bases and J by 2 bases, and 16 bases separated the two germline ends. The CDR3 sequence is CASGPWDGGTYEQYF. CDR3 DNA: TGTGCTAGTGGTCCATGGGACGGAGGCACCTACGAGCAGTACTTC.

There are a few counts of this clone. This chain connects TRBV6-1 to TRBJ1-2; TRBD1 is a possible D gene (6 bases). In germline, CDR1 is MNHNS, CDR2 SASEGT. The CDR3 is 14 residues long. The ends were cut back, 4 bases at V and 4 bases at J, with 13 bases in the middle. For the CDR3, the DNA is TGTGCCAGCAGTGCGGGGGCGGTGAGCTATGGCTACACCTTC. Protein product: CASSAGAVSYGYTF.

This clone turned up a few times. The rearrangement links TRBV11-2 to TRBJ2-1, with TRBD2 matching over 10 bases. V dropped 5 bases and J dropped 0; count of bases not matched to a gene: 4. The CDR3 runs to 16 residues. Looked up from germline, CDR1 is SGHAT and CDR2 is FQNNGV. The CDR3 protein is CASSLQRGGSYNEQFF. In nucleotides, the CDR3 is TGTGCCAGCAGCCTCCAGCGGGGGGGCTCCTACAATGAGCAGTTCTTC.

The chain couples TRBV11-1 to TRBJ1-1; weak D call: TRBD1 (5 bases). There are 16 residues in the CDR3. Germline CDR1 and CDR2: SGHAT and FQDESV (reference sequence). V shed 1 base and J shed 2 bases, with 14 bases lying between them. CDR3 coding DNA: TGTGCCAGCAGCTTAGTTGTTACAGGCAGAAACACTGAAGCTTTCTTT. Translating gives CASSLVVTGRNTEAFF.

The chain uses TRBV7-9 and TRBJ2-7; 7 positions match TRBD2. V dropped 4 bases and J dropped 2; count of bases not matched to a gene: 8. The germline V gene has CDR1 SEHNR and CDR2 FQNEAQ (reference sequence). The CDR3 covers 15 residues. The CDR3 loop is CASSSPSGGPYEQYF. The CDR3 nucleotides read TGTGCCAGCAGCTCGCCTAGCGGAGGCCCCTACGAGCAGTACTTC.

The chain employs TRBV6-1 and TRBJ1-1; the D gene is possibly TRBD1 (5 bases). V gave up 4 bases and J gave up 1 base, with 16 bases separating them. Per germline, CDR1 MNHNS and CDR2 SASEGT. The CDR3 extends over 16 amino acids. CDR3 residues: CASSGGGGWSNTEAFF. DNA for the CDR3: TGTGCCAGCAGTGGCGGCGGGGGGTGGTCGAACACTGAAGCTTTCTTT.

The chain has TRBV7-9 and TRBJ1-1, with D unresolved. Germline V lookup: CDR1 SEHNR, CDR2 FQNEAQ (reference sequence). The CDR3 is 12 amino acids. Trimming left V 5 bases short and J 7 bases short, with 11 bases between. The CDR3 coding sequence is TGTGCCAGCAGCCAACTGGACGGTGAAGCTTTCTTT. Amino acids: CASSQLDGEAFF.

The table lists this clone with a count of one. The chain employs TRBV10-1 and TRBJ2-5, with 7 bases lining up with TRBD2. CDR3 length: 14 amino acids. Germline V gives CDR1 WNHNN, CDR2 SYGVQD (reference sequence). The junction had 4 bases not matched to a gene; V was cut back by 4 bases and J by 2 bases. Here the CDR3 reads CASSGGGLQETQYF. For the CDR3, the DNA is TGCGCCAGCAGTGGGGGGGGTCTGCAAGAGACCCAGTACTTC.

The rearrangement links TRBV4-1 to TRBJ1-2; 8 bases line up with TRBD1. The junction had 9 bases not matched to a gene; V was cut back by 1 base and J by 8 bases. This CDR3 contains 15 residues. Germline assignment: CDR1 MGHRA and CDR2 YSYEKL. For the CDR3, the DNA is TGCGCCAGCAGCCAAGGGCAGGGGGCGCATGACGGCTACACCTTC. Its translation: CASSQGQGAHDGYTF.

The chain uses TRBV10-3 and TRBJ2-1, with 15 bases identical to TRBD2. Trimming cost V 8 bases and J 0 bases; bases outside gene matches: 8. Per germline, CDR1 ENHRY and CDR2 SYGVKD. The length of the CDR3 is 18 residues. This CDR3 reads CAIQGTSGGMSSYNEQFF. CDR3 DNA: TGTGCCATCCAAGGGACTAGCGGGGGGATGAGCTCCTACAATGAGCAGTTCTTC.

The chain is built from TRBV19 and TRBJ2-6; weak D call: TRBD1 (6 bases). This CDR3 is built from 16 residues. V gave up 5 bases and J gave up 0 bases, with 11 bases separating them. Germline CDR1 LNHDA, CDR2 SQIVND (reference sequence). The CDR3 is CASSSHRDSGANVLTF. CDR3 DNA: TGTGCCAGTAGTTCTCACAGGGACTCTGGGGCCAACGTCCTGACTTTC.

CDR3 sequence (DNA): TGTGCCACCAGCAGAGATAAGGGCACCGGGGAGCTGTTTTTT. Translated: CATSRDKGTGELFF. The gene calls are TRBV15 and TRBJ2-2; D gene uncertain. The CDR3 totals 14 residues. CDR1 and CDR2 from the germline V gene are LNHNV and YYDKDF (reference sequence). V was clipped by 0 bases and J by 4 bases, with 6 bases between them.

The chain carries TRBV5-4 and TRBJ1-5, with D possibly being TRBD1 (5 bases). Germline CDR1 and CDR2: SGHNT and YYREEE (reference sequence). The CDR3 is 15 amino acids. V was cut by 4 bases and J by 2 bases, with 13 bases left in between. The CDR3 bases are TGTGCCAGCAGCCAAGTCGGGGACGGCAATCAGCCCCAGCATTTT. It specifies CASSQVGDGNQPQHF.

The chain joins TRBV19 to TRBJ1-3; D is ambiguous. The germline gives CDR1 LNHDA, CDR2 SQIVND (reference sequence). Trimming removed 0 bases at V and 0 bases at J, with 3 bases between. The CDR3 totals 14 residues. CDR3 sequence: CASSIEGSGNTIYF. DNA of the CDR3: TGTGCCAGTAGTATAGAAGGCTCTGGAAACACCATATATTTT. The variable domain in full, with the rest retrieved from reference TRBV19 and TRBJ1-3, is DGGITQSPKYLFRKEGQNVTLSCEQNLNHDAMYWYRQDPGQGLRLIYYSQIVNDFQKGDIAEGYSVSREKKESFPLTVTSAQKNPTAFYLCASSIEGSGNTIYFGEGSWLTVV.

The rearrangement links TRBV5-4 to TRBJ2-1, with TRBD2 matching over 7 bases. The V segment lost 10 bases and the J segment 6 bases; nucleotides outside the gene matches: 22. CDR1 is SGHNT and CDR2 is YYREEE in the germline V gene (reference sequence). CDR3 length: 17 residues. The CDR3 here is CASSSFHLAETVNEQFF. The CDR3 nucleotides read TGTGCCTCCAGCAGCTTCCATCTAGCGGAAACCGTCAATGAGCAGTTCTTC. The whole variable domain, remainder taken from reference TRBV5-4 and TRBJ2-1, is ETGVTQSPTHLIKTRGQQVTLRCSSQSGHNTVSWYQQALGQGPQFIFQYYREEENGRGNFPPRFSGLQFPNYSSELNVNALELDDSALYLCASSSFHLAETVNEQFFGPGTRLTVL.

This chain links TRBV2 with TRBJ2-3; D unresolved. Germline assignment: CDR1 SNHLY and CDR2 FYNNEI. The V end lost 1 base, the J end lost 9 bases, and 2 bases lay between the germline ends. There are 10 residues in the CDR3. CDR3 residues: CASSEETQYF. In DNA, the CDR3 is TGTGCCAGCAGTGAAGAGACGCAGTATTTT. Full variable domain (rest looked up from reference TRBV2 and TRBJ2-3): EPEVTQTPSHQVTQMGQEVILRCVPISNHLYFYWYRQILGQKVEFLVSFYNNEISEKSEIFDDQFSVERPDGSNFTLKIRSTKLEDSAMYFCASSEETQYFGPGTRLTVL.